One and the same sample provided the 27 T cell receptor beta chains below, sequenced in a study of cytomegalovirus exposure and HLA in healthy donors. Assay: immunoSEQ multiplex PCR; the TCRdb copy retains only in-frame clones and omits some. The data contain 150,000 to 200,000 clones, roughly 83% of them singletons. The sample consisted of PBMCs. The receptors were sampled from a woman between 18 and 29 years old in good health and CMV-seronegative.

This clone was observed a single time. The V call is TRBV7-9, the J call TRBJ1-1; 7 bases align to TRBD1. J lost 3 bases, V lost 4 bases, and 8 bases had no gene match. CDR1 and CDR2 (germline): SEHNR, FQNEAQ (reference sequence). The CDR3 is 15 amino acids. The CDR3, as DNA: TGTGCCAGCAGCTCAGATAGGGGGCGCGACACTGAAGCTTTCTTT. Its protein product is CASSSDRGRDTEAFF.

The chain is built from TRBV27 and TRBJ1-4; 7 nucleotides align to TRBD1. V gave up 0 bases and J gave up 5 bases; unmatched junction bases: 12. Per the germline V gene, CDR1 is MNHEY and CDR2 is SMNVEV (reference sequence). The CDR3 runs 18 residues. The CDR3 region has the DNA TGTGCCAGCAGTTTATCGATGATGGTAGGGGGCGAAAATGAAAAACTGTTTTTT. Its protein product is CASSLSMMVGGENEKLFF.

This chain's CDR3 is CASSPGTVNTGELFF. In DNA form, the CDR3 reads TGTGCCAGCAGTCCCGGGACAGTGAACACCGGGGAGCTGTTTTTT. This sequence joins TRBV28 and TRBJ2-2; 7 bases align to TRBD1. Trimming removed 5 bases from V and 1 base from J; junction bases left unmatched: 4. This CDR3 is built from 15 residues. Germline CDR1 and CDR2: MDHEN and SYDVKM.

The gene calls are TRBV7-7 and TRBJ2-5; D might be TRBD1 (5 bases). V was clipped by 4 bases and J by 5 bases, with 20 bases between them. The CDR3 has 16 residues. Germline CDR1 is SSHAT and CDR2 is FNYEAQ (reference sequence). DNA of the CDR3: TGTGCCAGCAGCTCACAGACAGTCTTAAACGGGGAGACCCAGTACTTC. Protein: CASSSQTVLNGETQYF.

Written as DNA, the CDR3 is TGTGCCTGGAGTGCCGCCGGGGGTAGCCTCTGGTGGGGAGAGACCCAGTACTTC. This encodes CAWSAAGGSLWWGETQYF. The V call is TRBV30, the J call TRBJ2-5, with D possibly matching TRBD2 (6 bases). The CDR3 has 18 amino acids. Germline CDR1 and CDR2: GTSNPN and SVGIG (reference sequence). The V end lost 1 base, the J end lost 4 bases, and 25 bases lay between the germline ends.

The chain has TRBV19 and TRBJ1-5; 7 bases map to TRBD1. This CDR3 is 14 amino acids long. J was trimmed by 5 bases and V by 6 bases; bases with no gene match: 7. Germline CDR1 reads LNHDA; CDR2 reads SQIVND (reference sequence). The CDR3 region has the DNA TGTGCCAGTAGCCCGGGACAGTGGGATCAGCCCCAGCATTTT. It yields the protein CASSPGQWDQPQHF.

This rearrangement joins TRBV6-4 to TRBJ2-2, with D maybe TRBD1 (6 bases). The CDR3 covers 15 residues. Trimming took off 3 bases at V and 3 bases at J, with 11 bases between the two ends. Germline V gene data show CDR1 as MRHNA and CDR2 as SNTAGT. Here the CDR3 DNA reads TGTGCCAGCAGTGATACAGGGTGGGACACCGGGGAGCTGTTTTTT. Translated, it gives CASSDTGWDTGELFF.

The chain is built from TRBV5-4 and TRBJ1-4; TRBD1 agrees at 7 bases. The CDR3 consists of 16 residues. V lost 3 bases, J lost 5 bases, and 10 bases stayed unmatched. The germline V gene has CDR1 SGHNT and CDR2 YYREEE (reference sequence). This CDR3 reads CASSSGQVGGNEKLFF. The DNA for the CDR3 is TGTGCCAGCAGCTCAGGACAGGTTGGGGGGAATGAAAAACTGTTTTTT.

The chain couples TRBV6-5 to TRBJ2-7; unclear D gene. The CDR3 is 13 amino acids. CDR1 is MNHEY and CDR2 is SVGAGI in the germline V gene. Trimming removed 4 bases at V and 9 bases at J, with 16 bases between. CDR3 residues: CASSFSTPPGQYF. In DNA, the CDR3 is TGTGCCAGCAGTTTCTCGACTCCGCCCGGGCAGTACTTC.

The chain has TRBV30 and TRBJ2-4, with 9 bases matching TRBD1. The CDR3 sequence is 14 residues long. Trimming took 2 bases from V and 7 from J; bases not matched to a gene: 6. Germline CDR1 and CDR2: GTSNPN and SVGIG (reference sequence). The CDR3 is CAWSRGQGGNIQYF. The DNA of the CDR3 is TGTGCCTGGAGTAGGGGACAGGGCGGGAACATTCAGTACTTC.

Here the CDR3 DNA reads TGTGCCAGCAGTGAAGTTTCCAAATCCCAGCATTTT. This translates into CASSEVSKSQHF. The V and J genes are TRBV6-1 and TRBJ1-5; D gene unclear. Per germline, CDR1 MNHNS and CDR2 SASEGT. Trimming pared 1 base from V and 11 bases from J, leaving 9 bases between. The CDR3 is 12 amino acids.

The V and J genes are TRBV29-1 and TRBJ2-3, with D perhaps matching TRBD1 (6 bases). Germline CDR1 is SQVTM and CDR2 is ANQGSEA. The CDR3 is 12 amino acids. Trimming took off 3 bases at V and 2 bases at J, with 6 bases between the two ends. The CDR3 spells CSVEGATDTQYF. The CDR3 nucleotides are TGCAGCGTTGAGGGGGCCACAGATACGCAGTATTTT.

The gene calls are TRBV9 and TRBJ2-7; maybe TRBD1 (6 bases). V was shortened by 0 bases and J by 3 bases, with 10 bases between the two germline ends. CDR3 length equals 14 residues. Germline CDR1 SGDLS, CDR2 YYNGEE. CDR3 nucleotide sequence: TGTGCCAGCAGCGTAGACGTAGGGGGCTACGAGCAGTACTTC. As protein: CASSVDVGGYEQYF.

This clone was observed a handful of times. The chain employs TRBV2 and TRBJ1-1; D may be TRBD1 (5 bases). CDR3 length: 11 residues. Germline-derived CDR1 and CDR2 are SNHLY and FYNNEI. Trimming took off 11 bases at V and 2 bases at J, with 9 bases between the two ends. CDR3 nucleotide sequence: TGTGCCGCCCAGGGTAACACTGAAGCTTTCTTT. It is translated as CAAQGNTEAFF.

The chain joins TRBV7-3 to TRBJ2-7; 8 positions agree with TRBD1. The V gene's germline CDR1 is SGHTA and CDR2 FQGTGA. The CDR3 is 21 residues long. Trimming cost V 7 bases and J 0 bases; bases outside gene matches: 26. The CDR3 reads CASNEFFLHTQGVPSSYEQYF. CDR3 DNA: TGTGCCAGCAACGAGTTTTTCCTCCACACACAGGGGGTACCTAGCTCCTACGAGCAGTACTTC.

The chain is built from TRBV2 and TRBJ1-2; D is ambiguous. Germline-derived CDR1 and CDR2 are SNHLY and FYNNEI. V gave up 6 bases and J gave up 8 bases, with 16 bases separating them. The CDR3 is 13 amino acids. CDR3 protein: CASSRDPKFGYTF. The CDR3 coding sequence is TGTGCCAGCAGCCGGGATCCCAAGTTCGGCTACACCTTC.

This chain connects TRBV30 to TRBJ2-3; perhaps TRBD2 as D (5 bases). Germline V gene data show CDR1 as GTSNPN and CDR2 as SVGIG (reference sequence). Between the trimmed V and J ends, which lost 2 bases and 0 bases, there was a span of 6 bases. CDR3 length equals 13 residues. This CDR3 reads CAWSPGSTDTQYF. The CDR3 DNA reads as TGTGCCTGGAGTCCGGGAAGCACAGATACGCAGTATTTT.

This clone was seen once. This chain links TRBV18 with TRBJ2-5, with 7 bases aligning to TRBD1. There are 14 residues in the CDR3. Germline V gene data show CDR1 as KGHSH and CDR2 as LQKENI. The V gene end was trimmed by 3 bases and the J gene end by 5 bases; junction bases not matched to a gene: 6. The CDR3: CASSPPTGQETQYF. The CDR3 DNA is TGTGCCAGCTCACCCCCGACAGGGCAGGAGACCCAGTACTTC.

V gene TRBV25-1 combines with J gene TRBJ2-1, with TRBD1 identical over 8 bases. Germline loops: CDR1 MGHDK, CDR2 SYGVNS. The CDR3 consists of 13 residues. After removal of 10 bases from V and 13 bases from J, the junction contained 15 bases not matched to a gene. The CDR3 protein is CAIEDRAGFRQFF. The CDR3 nucleotides read TGTGCCATAGAGGACAGGGCTGGCTTTAGACAGTTCTTC.

The chain is built from TRBV19 and TRBJ2-1; TRBD2 matches 13 bases. The CDR3 extends over 16 amino acids. The trim removed 3 bases at V and 4 bases at J, leaving 3 bases unmatched. Looked up from germline, CDR1 is LNHDA and CDR2 is SQIVND (reference sequence). The CDR3 protein is CASSITTSGGYNEQFF. CDR3 nucleotides: TGTGCCAGTAGTATTACGACTAGCGGGGGGTACAATGAGCAGTTCTTC.

V and J are TRBV5-1 and TRBJ2-1, with 8 bases aligning to TRBD2. The junction had 15 bases not matched to a gene; V was cut back by 4 bases and J by 6 bases. This CDR3 is built from 17 residues. The germline CDR1 and CDR2 sequences are SGHRS and YFSETQ. CDR3 amino acids: CASSATSGRRGGNEQFF. CDR3 sequence (DNA): TGCGCCAGCAGCGCCACTAGCGGCCGCCGGGGGGGCAATGAGCAGTTCTTC.

The J gene is TRBJ2-4, the V gene TRBV5-4; TRBD2 might be the D (8 bases). From germline, CDR1 is SGHNT and CDR2 YYREEE (reference sequence). V was trimmed by 0 bases and J by 4 bases, leaving 14 bases between them. This CDR3 is built from 16 residues. Written as DNA, the CDR3 is TGTGCCAGCAGCTTGGATTTAGCGGGACAGAAAAACATTCAGTACTTC. This gives the protein CASSLDLAGQKNIQYF. The entire variable domain, with the rest obtained from reference TRBV5-4 and TRBJ2-4, is as follows: ETGVTQSPTHLIKTRGQQVTLRCSSQSGHNTVSWYQQALGQGPQFIFQYYREEENGRGNFPPRFSGLQFPNYSSELNVNALELDDSALYLCASSLDLAGQKNIQYFGAGTRLSVL.

The chain has TRBV7-2 and TRBJ1-1; D is perhaps TRBD1 (6 bases). This CDR3 spans 13 amino acids. The V end lost 3 bases, the J end lost 4 bases, and 9 bases lay between the germline ends. Germline V gene data show CDR1 as SGHTA and CDR2 as FQGNSA. The CDR3 region has the DNA TGTGCCAGCAGCTTTGCAGGGGTCACTGAAGCTTTCTTT. The encoded protein is CASSFAGVTEAFF.

The chain has TRBV6-5 and TRBJ2-7; 8 bases match TRBD1. The germline V gene has CDR1 MNHEY and CDR2 SVGAGI. The CDR3 covers 14 residues. V lost 2 bases to trimming and J lost 4 bases; unmatched junction nucleotides: 4. CDR3 DNA: TGTGCCAGCAGTTACGGGCAGGGGGCTTACGAGCAGTACTTC. Its protein is CASSYGQGAYEQYF.

The chain has TRBV18 and TRBJ1-5; 8 nucleotides line up with TRBD1. From germline, CDR1 is KGHSH and CDR2 LQKENI. The CDR3 is 14 amino acids. Trimming cost V 8 bases and J 6 bases; bases outside gene matches: 9. CDR3 nucleotides: TGTGCCAGCGCAACCCAGGGGGCGATTCAGCCCCAGCATTTT. Residues: CASATQGAIQPQHF.

V gene TRBV2 combines with J gene TRBJ1-1; D is unresolved. The CDR3 is 12 amino acids. Germline values: CDR1 SNHLY, CDR2 FYNNEI. Trimming took 9 bases from V and 12 from J, leaving 20 bases between them. The CDR3 reads CARTKGLHGTFF. The CDR3 nucleotides read TGTGCCAGGACGAAAGGACTCCACGGGACTTTCTTT.

The V gene is TRBV7-7, the J gene TRBJ2-5; D uncertain. There are 14 residues in the CDR3. Germline V lookup: CDR1 SSHAT, CDR2 FNYEAQ (reference sequence). V was pared by 5 bases and J by 1 base, with 11 bases between. This chain's CDR3 is CASSRSLLQETQYF. The CDR3 DNA sequence: TGTGCCAGCAGCCGTTCCCTCCTCCAAGAGACCCAGTACTTC.